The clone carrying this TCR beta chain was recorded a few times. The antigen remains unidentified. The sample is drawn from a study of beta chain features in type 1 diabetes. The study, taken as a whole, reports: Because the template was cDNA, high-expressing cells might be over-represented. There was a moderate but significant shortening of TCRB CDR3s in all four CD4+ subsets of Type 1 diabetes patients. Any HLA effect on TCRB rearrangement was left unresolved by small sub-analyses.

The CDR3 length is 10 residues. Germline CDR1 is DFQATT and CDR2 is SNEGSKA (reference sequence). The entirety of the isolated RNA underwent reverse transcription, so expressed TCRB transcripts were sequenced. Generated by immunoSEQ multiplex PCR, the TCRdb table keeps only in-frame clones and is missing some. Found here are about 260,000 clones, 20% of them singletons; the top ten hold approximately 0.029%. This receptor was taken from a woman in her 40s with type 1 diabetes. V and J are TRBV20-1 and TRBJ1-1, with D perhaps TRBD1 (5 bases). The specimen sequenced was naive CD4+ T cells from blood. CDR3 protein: CSAGETEAFF. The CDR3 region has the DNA TGCAGCGCGGGGGAAACTGAAGCTTTCTTT.